This TCR beta chain was recorded in a study of T cell repertoires in cytomegalovirus infection. Study background: Both CMV infection and a matching HLA type were indicated by public TCR beta signatures.

TCRdb reprocessed the reads with MiXCR, giving one entry per CDR3 protein. The table has some 800,000 distinct CDR3 sequences, 25% to 35% seen once. Points from the study as a whole: Accumulated public TCR beta family frequency recognized individuals carrying CMV together with the relevant HLA. In two of eight donors, the top clonotype was HLA-C-restricted CMV-specific.

The CDR3 extends over 16 amino acids. CDR1 is MGHRA, CDR2 YSYEKL, per germline. V lost 0 bases and J lost 4, with 15 bases in between. This clonotype was detected only a few times. No antigen is known for it. The rearrangement joins TRBV4-1 to TRBJ1-2; D not certain. The sequence was collected from a human donor in good health (CMV status not recorded). Some clones in this sample may be carry-over from other donors' samples. The material was cultured CD8+ T cells from PBMCs, obtained from culture after CMV antigen stimulation. CDR3 bases: TGCGCCAGCAGCCAAGATGTTGGAGGGCAAAGCTATGGCTACACCTTC. Its translation: CASSQDVGGQSYGYTF.